A selection of T cell receptor beta chains follows, all from one sample in a study of T cells after yellow fever vaccination. Via MiXCR, TCRdb re-called the 5' RACE reads, giving one row per CDR3 protein. The table lists about 52,000 distinct CDR3 sequences, 6% to 8.5% of them singletons. The source was CD8+ T cells not binding an NS4B(214-222) dextramer, sorted from PBMCs, collected 45 days after the first yellow fever vaccination. The receptors originated from a man aged 18 to 35 who received the YFV17D yellow fever vaccine. CDR3s include the opening cysteine and the closing phenylalanine or tryptophan. The order of the fields is V gene, J gene, D gene, clone size, CDR3 protein. D genes are given only for firm matches. Only part of the rows carry a size: once, few, many, or a class if the clone is expanded.

TRBV28	TRBJ2-5	NA	many	CASSLYRGAPPQETQYF
TRBV5-5	TRBJ1-6	NA	many	CASSFPGLVNSPLHF
TRBV5-4	TRBJ2-7	NA	NA	CASSLGEVTYEQYF
TRBV28	TRBJ2-6	NA	NA	CASSPEDRSDGANVLTF
TRBV7-7	TRBJ1-3	NA	NA	CASSLGTDSGNTIYF
TRBV9	TRBJ2-7	NA	NA	CASSVGRDAYEQYF
TRBV6-1	TRBJ2-3	NA	many	CASGVGPRGDTQYF
TRBV28	TRBJ2-7	NA	NA	CASSPGIDVFSYEQYF
TRBV19	TRBJ2-1	TRBD2	few	CASSIASGTYNEQFF
TRBV12-3/TRBV12-4	TRBJ1-1	NA	many	CASSLAGVPEAFF
TRBV4-3	TRBJ2-6	NA	many	CASSQQGSGANVLTF
TRBV7-9	TRBJ2-1	NA	many	CASSLGTDEQFF
TRBV20-1	TRBJ2-1	NA	many	CSARGGQYNEQFF
TRBV4-1	TRBJ1-2	TRBD1	NA	CASSQEGQTYGYTF
TRBV3-1	TRBJ2-1	NA	many	CASSQGDHHNEQFF
TRBV13	TRBJ2-5	NA	NA	CASSREQETQYF
TRBV12-3/TRBV12-4	TRBJ1-2	NA	few	CASSPGERARGYTF
TRBV6-5	TRBJ2-1	NA	many	CASSYGGSYNEQFF
TRBV6-2/TRBV6-3	TRBJ1-6	NA	many	CASRDYRDGNSPLHF
TRBV7-9	TRBJ1-2	NA	NA	CASREGVGYGYTF
TRBV5-8	TRBJ2-1	NA	few	CASSFGYVEQFF
TRBV11-2	TRBJ2-3	NA	NA	CASRPRGRVEDTQYF
TRBV5-6	TRBJ2-3	TRBD1	many	CASSTGTGVTDTQYF
TRBV7-9	TRBJ1-6	TRBD1	many	CASSLVDRGMGSPLHF
TRBV12-3/TRBV12-4	TRBJ2-3	TRBD1	NA	CASSYRGVTDTQYF
TRBV12-3/TRBV12-4	TRBJ1-2	NA	few	CASSSLLGLFGYTF
TRBV12-3/TRBV12-4	TRBJ2-3	TRBD2	few	CASSPVQGTSGTSTDTQYF
TRBV7-2	TRBJ1-4	TRBD1	many	CASSAILRGRSEKLFF
TRBV6-1	TRBJ2-1	TRBD2	few	CASGLAGVVQFF
TRBV3-1	TRBJ2-2	NA	few	CASSQGPRSRELFF
TRBV5-1	TRBJ1-6	TRBD1	few	CASGTGEGYSPLHF
TRBV28	TRBJ2-5	TRBD2	NA	CASRTSGGPFQETQYF
TRBV10-3	TRBJ2-3	TRBD2	many	CAIRELAESTDTQYF
TRBV11-1	TRBJ2-1	TRBD1	NA	CASSPPRGPDKEQFF
TRBV12-3/TRBV12-4	TRBJ2-3	TRBD2	many	CASSRTGGGIVADTQYF
TRBV5-4	TRBJ2-7	NA	few	CASTATGTTNEQYF
TRBV7-7	TRBJ2-5	TRBD2	few	CASGPSGANQETQYF
TRBV4-2	TRBJ2-5	NA	NA	CASSQEGRIQETQYF
TRBV29-1	TRBJ2-2	NA	many	CSVPLGGGELFF
TRBV5-1	TRBJ1-1	NA	many	CASSWGWGTEAFF
TRBV5-1	TRBJ2-1	NA	many	CASSLEVVSSYNEQFF
TRBV3-1	TRBJ2-5	TRBD2	NA	CTFCTPLAGGPGETQYF
TRBV24-1	TRBJ2-2	NA	many	CATSDFPGAGTGELFF
TRBV6-1	TRBJ2-5	NA	few	CASSFGTGQETQYF
TRBV6-1	TRBJ2-1	TRBD1	many	CASSSWDSQYNEQFF
TRBV5-8	TRBJ2-7	NA	few	CASSFRGTDEQYF
TRBV20-1	TRBJ1-3	NA	NA	CSARGGMGSGNTIYF
TRBV5-4	TRBJ2-1	NA	NA	CASSLLGLGDYEQFF
TRBV29-1	TRBJ2-1	NA	many	CSLPGENEQFF
TRBV6-4	TRBJ2-3	TRBD1	NA	CASSPGTDTRYF
TRBV10-2	TRBJ2-7	TRBD1	few	CASSATRDRLYEQYF
TRBV20-1	TRBJ2-5	TRBD2	NA	CSASGTSGGGPQETQYF
TRBV11-2	TRBJ2-1	TRBD2	many	CASSLESGDGLAMNEQFF
TRBV6-1	TRBJ2-3	NA	NA	CDSRAGLSTDTQYF
TRBV20-1	TRBJ2-5	TRBD1	many	CSAEGAPFQETQYF
TRBV12-5	TRBJ2-2	NA	many	CASGPWGVTVNTGELFF
TRBV7-9	TRBJ1-5	TRBD1	many	CASSLGSGTGNQPQHF
TRBV7-8	TRBJ2-1	NA	many	CASSLVGGLSYNEQFF